This T cell receptor beta chain was identified in a study of shared clonotypes between healthy human individuals. Measured with immunoSEQ multiplex PCR; TCRdb has only the in-frame clones, and not every one. The sample has 150,000 to 200,000 clones, roughly 93% seen once. This clone occurred a few times. The specimen sequenced was naive CD4+ T cells sorted from blood. Subset meaning: CD45RA+ positively selected. The source is a woman younger than 45 in good health.

The CDR3, as DNA: TGTGCCAGCAGCAGAACAGGGAAGGAGCCCCAGCATTTT. Translating gives CASSRTGKEPQHF. The chain links TRBV9 to TRBJ1-5; TRBD1 might be the D (6 bases). The CDR3 contains 13 residues. V lost 4 bases to trimming and J lost 8 bases, with 13 bases between them. CDR1 is SGDLS and CDR2 is YYNGEE in the germline V gene.